The 26 T cell receptor beta chains presented below share a single source sample, sequenced in a study of long-term antiretroviral therapy in people with HIV. Version v3.0 of the immunoSEQ assay ran at survey level. Sequencing was performed with immunoSEQ multiplex PCR; in TCRdb, only in-frame clones are kept and a portion is missing. The sample has roughly 30,000 clones, around 84% seen once. Sequencing was performed on unsorted PBMCs, taken 0.8 years after starting antiretroviral therapy. These receptors were collected from a woman aged 25 to 45 with HIV.

This chain connects TRBV10-3 to TRBJ1-5; TRBD1 matches at 11 bases. The germline V gene encodes CDR1 ENHRY and CDR2 SYGVKD. The V segment lost 5 bases and the J segment 4 bases; nucleotides outside the gene matches: 7. The CDR3 is 16 residues long. The CDR3 loop is CAISRTGTGGNQPQHF. In nucleotides, the CDR3 is TGTGCCATCAGTCGTACCGGGACAGGGGGGAATCAGCCCCAGCATTTT.

V gene TRBV5-1 combines with J gene TRBJ1-3, with D possibly being TRBD1 (6 bases). The CDR3 spans 16 residues. Germline lookup yields CDR1 SGHRS and CDR2 YFSETQ. V was pared by 4 bases and J by 1 base, with 15 bases between. The CDR3, as DNA: TGCGCCAGCAGCATAACAACAGGGATATCTGGAAACACCATATATTTT. Its protein is CASSITTGISGNTIYF.

The chain joins TRBV29-1 to TRBJ2-3, with unresolved D. This CDR3 spans 15 amino acids. Germline V gene sequence: CDR1 SQVTM, CDR2 ANQGSEA. V was clipped by 6 bases and J by 1 base, with 17 bases between them. CDR3 protein: CSVSSRPSGTDTQYF. CDR3 DNA sequence: TGCAGCGTGAGTAGCCGGCCGTCTGGCACAGATACGCAGTATTTT.

The chain links TRBV7-8 to TRBJ2-5, with 7 bases identical to TRBD1. CDR3 size: 16 residues. Germline assignment: CDR1 SGHVS and CDR2 FQNEAQ. V was clipped by 5 bases and J by 1 base; unmatched bases: 10. The CDR3 loop reads CASSPMRQGIQETQYF. CDR3 nucleotides: TGTGCCAGCAGCCCCATGCGACAGGGAATCCAAGAGACCCAGTACTTC.

The rearrangement joins TRBV5-4 to TRBJ2-5; 7 nucleotides align to TRBD1. CDR1 is SGHNT and CDR2 is YYREEE in the germline V gene (reference sequence). The CDR3 is made up of 13 amino acids. The J segment lost 5 bases and the V segment lost 4 bases, leaving 5 bases of the junction unmatched. The DNA for the CDR3 is TGTGCCAGCAGCACTAGGGGGCAGGAGACCCAGTACTTC. Translated: CASSTRGQETQYF.

The CDR3 region has the DNA TGTGCCAGCAGCCAATTGTTTGAGCAGTTCTTC. It is translated as CASSQLFEQFF. The chain uses TRBV14 and TRBJ2-1; D gene ambiguous. Germline V gene sequence: CDR1 SGHDN, CDR2 FVKESK. This CDR3 region has 11 residues. The V end was cut by 2 bases, the J end by 9 bases, with 5 bases between.

The J gene is TRBJ1-3, the V gene TRBV7-2; TRBD1 aligns across 7 bases. V dropped 1 base and J dropped 0; count of bases not matched to a gene: 3. The CDR3 is made up of 16 amino acids. Germline V gene sequence: CDR1 SGHTA, CDR2 FQGNSA. The CDR3 loop reads CASSLVGTVSGNTIYF. The DNA for the CDR3 is TGTGCCAGCAGCTTAGTGGGGACAGTCTCTGGAAACACCATATATTTT.

This clone was seen only a few times. CDR3 sequence: CASSQDGDFPDTEAFF. As DNA, the CDR3 is TGCGCCAGCAGCCAAGACGGGGATTTCCCCGACACTGAAGCTTTCTTT. The chain combines TRBV4-1 with TRBJ1-1; no firm D call. V was trimmed by 0 bases and J by 3 bases, leaving 14 bases between them. The CDR3 is 16 amino acids. Looked up from germline, CDR1 is MGHRA and CDR2 is YSYEKL.

The chain has TRBV29-1 and TRBJ1-1, with D possibly matching TRBD1 (6 bases). CDR3 length equals 14 residues. Germline CDR1 and CDR2: SQVTM and ANQGSEA. The V and J ends lost 6 bases and 0 bases respectively, with 14 bases between them. The CDR3 bases are TGCAGCGTAACGGGGGGCAGAATGAACACTGAAGCTTTCTTT. It codes for CSVTGGRMNTEAFF.

This chain uses TRBV29-1 with TRBJ2-3; 13 bases are a match to TRBD2. J was trimmed by 7 bases and V by 6 bases; bases with no gene match: 4. The CDR3 has 13 amino acids. CDR1 and CDR2 from the germline V gene are SQVTM and ANQGSEA. CDR3 coding DNA: TGCAGCGTACTAGCGGGGGGGCCATATACGCAGTATTTT. Translated, it gives CSVLAGGPYTQYF.

The chain carries TRBV5-1 and TRBJ1-1; weak D call: TRBD1 (6 bases). This CDR3 is 13 amino acids long. The germline V and J ends were trimmed by 6 bases and 1 base, with 10 bases remaining between them. Germline V gives CDR1 SGHRS, CDR2 YFSETQ. CDR3 coding DNA: TGCGCCAGCACTACGACAGGGAACACTGAAGCTTTCTTT. This codes for CASTTTGNTEAFF.

This sequence joins TRBV10-3 and TRBJ1-2; D is ambiguous. Germline CDR1 is ENHRY and CDR2 is SYGVKD. This CDR3 is 13 amino acids long. V was cut by 7 bases and J by 1 base, with 10 bases left in between. The CDR3 protein is CAIMGSLNYGYTF. DNA for the CDR3: TGTGCCATCATGGGGTCCCTTAACTATGGCTACACCTTC.

This clone is categorized as medium-sized. The J gene is TRBJ1-2, the V gene TRBV5-8; D uncertain. The V gene lost 1 base and the J gene lost 1 base, with 11 bases spanning the gap. Germline CDR1 and CDR2: SGHTS and YDEGEE. This CDR3 contains 15 residues. This chain's CDR3 is CASSLTAGVNYGYTF. Written as DNA, the CDR3 is TGTGCCAGCAGCTTGACTGCTGGAGTTAACTATGGCTACACCTTC.

This chain joins TRBV5-1 and TRBJ1-1, with D possibly matching TRBD1 (6 bases). This CDR3 has 15 residues. Germline V gene sequence: CDR1 SGHRS, CDR2 YFSETQ. Trimming left V 2 bases short and J 2 bases short, with 13 bases between. CDR3 sequence reads: CASSFRGAKNTEAFF. Written as DNA, the CDR3 is TGCGCCAGCAGCTTCCGGGGGGCGAAAAACACTGAAGCTTTCTTT.

The chain combines TRBV12-5 with TRBJ2-5; no clear D. Per germline, CDR1 LGHNT and CDR2 FRNRAP. V was cut by 2 bases and J by 5 bases, with 6 bases left in between. CDR3 size: 12 residues. The CDR3 spells CASGLYGETQYF. The CDR3 DNA is TGTGCTAGTGGTTTGTATGGGGAGACCCAGTACTTC.

The V gene is TRBV9, the J gene TRBJ2-2, with D perhaps assigned TRBD1 or TRBD2 (5 bases each). CDR1 is SGDLS, CDR2 YYNGEE, per germline. CDR3 length: 16 residues. V gave up 0 bases and J gave up 5 bases, with 14 bases separating them. CDR3 loop: CASSVGGQGGTGELFF. Here the CDR3 DNA reads TGTGCCAGCAGCGTAGGAGGGCAGGGCGGGACCGGGGAGCTGTTTTTT.

V gene TRBV30 combines with J gene TRBJ2-3; 7 bases agree with TRBD2. Trimming cost V 3 bases and J 1 base; bases outside gene matches: 7. Germline-derived CDR1 and CDR2 are GTSNPN and SVGIG (reference sequence). The CDR3 is 15 amino acids. This CDR3 reads CAWSSRGGGTDTQYF. DNA of the CDR3: TGTGCCTGGAGCAGTAGGGGAGGGGGCACAGATACGCAGTATTTT.

This chain joins TRBV10-3 and TRBJ1-4, with no clear D. The CDR3 loop spans 13 amino acids. Germline assignment: CDR1 ENHRY and CDR2 SYGVKD. Between the trimmed V and J ends, which lost 4 bases and 7 bases, there was a span of 10 bases. Here the CDR3 reads CAISVDNSEKLFF. The CDR3 DNA follows: TGTGCCATCAGTGTTGACAACAGTGAAAAACTGTTTTTT.

With respect to this clone: Other DNA sequences within the sample encode an identical CDR3. The chain is built from TRBV20-1 and TRBJ2-5; no definite D call. The germline V and J ends were trimmed by 4 bases and 1 base, with 4 bases remaining between them. Germline V gene sequence: CDR1 DFQATT, CDR2 SNEGSKA (reference sequence). There are 11 residues in the CDR3. CDR3 amino acids: CSATFQETQYF. CDR3 sequence (DNA): TGCAGTGCTACCTTCCAAGAGACCCAGTACTTC.

J is TRBJ2-2 and V is TRBV7-9; D not resolved. Trimming cost V 1 base and J 5 bases, with 14 bases left between them. CDR3 length: 16 amino acids. Germline loops: CDR1 SEHNR, CDR2 FQNEAQ (reference sequence). The CDR3 here is CASSLEGSLRTGELFF. CDR3 DNA: TGTGCCAGCAGCTTAGAAGGGTCGCTACGGACCGGGGAGCTGTTTTTT.

The chain carries TRBV7-8 and TRBJ1-2; the D is unclear. V lost 1 base to trimming and J lost 5 bases, with 5 bases between them. Germline assignment: CDR1 SGHVS and CDR2 FQNEAQ. This CDR3 spans 12 amino acids. CDR3 coding DNA: TGTGCCAGCAGCTTAGAGGGTTATGGCTACACCTTC. Protein sequence: CASSLEGYGYTF. Together with reference TRBV7-8 and TRBJ1-2, the CDR3 gives the full variable domain: GAGVSQSPRYKVAKRGQDVALRCDPISGHVSLFWYQQALGQGPEFLTYFQNEAQLDKSGLPSDRFFAERPEGSVSTLKIQRTQQEDSAVYLCASSLEGYGYTFGSGTRLTVV.

The genes are TRBV6-1 and TRBJ1-3, with 8 bases that match TRBD1. This CDR3 contains 17 residues. With 0 bases clipped from V and 0 bases from J, the junction kept 4 bases outside the gene matches. CDR1 MNHNS and CDR2 SASEGT come from the germline V gene. The DNA for the CDR3 is TGTGCCAGCAGTGAAGCGCGGGACAGGCACTCTGGAAACACCATATATTTT. Translating it yields CASSEARDRHSGNTIYF.

V usage is TRBV6-1 and J usage is TRBJ1-2; the D is unclear. Looked up from germline, CDR1 is MNHNS and CDR2 is SASEGT. The V end was cut by 0 bases, the J end by 9 bases, with 8 bases between. The CDR3 totals 12 residues. CDR3 loop: CASSEAFGSYTF. Written as DNA, the CDR3 is TGTGCCAGCAGTGAAGCCTTCGGAAGCTACACCTTC.

The rearrangement uses TRBV9 and TRBJ2-7; 12 bases fit TRBD1. CDR3 length: 15 residues. V lost 6 bases and J lost 3; bases outside the gene matches: 7. Germline CDR1 and CDR2: SGDLS and YYNGEE. CDR3 sequence: CASNAGTGGGYEQYF. DNA of the CDR3: TGTGCCAGCAACGCCGGGACAGGGGGCGGCTACGAGCAGTACTTC.

This clone came up once. The V gene is TRBV5-1, the J gene TRBJ1-5; D gene ambiguous. The CDR3 has 15 amino acids. Germline loops: CDR1 SGHRS, CDR2 YFSETQ. With 0 bases removed from V and 4 bases from J, the gap between germline ends came to 11 bases. CDR3 sequence reads: CASSLGPAENQPQHF. The CDR3, as DNA: TGCGCCAGCAGCTTGGGACCGGCAGAGAATCAGCCCCAGCATTTT.

The rearrangement links TRBV20-1 to TRBJ1-2; D gene unclear. The CDR3 spans 11 residues. V lost 2 bases, J lost 8 bases, and 9 bases lay in between. Germline CDR1 is DFQATT and CDR2 is SNEGSKA (reference sequence). The CDR3 loop is CSARSGMGYTF. The CDR3 DNA sequence: TGCAGTGCTAGATCCGGAATGGGCTACACCTTC.